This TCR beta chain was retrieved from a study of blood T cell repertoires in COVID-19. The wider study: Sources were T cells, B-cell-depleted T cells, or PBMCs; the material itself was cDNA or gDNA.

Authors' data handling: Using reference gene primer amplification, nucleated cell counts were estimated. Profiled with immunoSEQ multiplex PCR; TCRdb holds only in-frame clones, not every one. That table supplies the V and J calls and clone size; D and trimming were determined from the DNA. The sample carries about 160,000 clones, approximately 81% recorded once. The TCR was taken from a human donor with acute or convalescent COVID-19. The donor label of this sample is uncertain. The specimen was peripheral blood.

This CDR3 is CATSRGQTSGGEETQYF. CDR3 DNA sequence: TGTGCCACCAGCAGAGGGCAGACTAGCGGGGGGGAGGAGACCCAGTACTTC. This chain connects TRBV15 to TRBJ2-5; 14 nucleotides agree with TRBD2. V lost 1 base and J lost 5; bases outside the gene matches: 6. CDR1 and CDR2 (germline): LNHNV, YYDKDF (reference sequence). The CDR3 runs to 17 residues. The whole variable domain, remainder taken from reference TRBV15 and TRBJ2-5, is DAMVIQNPRYQVTQFGKPVTLSCSQTLNHNVMYWYQQKSSQAPKLLFHYYDKDFNNEADTPDNFQSRRPNTSFCFLDIRSPGLGDTAMYLCATSRGQTSGGEETQYFGPGTRLLVL.